This is a list of T cell receptor beta chains from one sample in a study of shared clonotypes between healthy human individuals. Produced via immunoSEQ multiplex PCR; TCRdb's table is partial and in-frame only. The sample holds around 2.3 million clones, approximately 94% seen once. Sequenced material: naive CD4+ T cells sorted from blood. The receptors were gathered from a man aged 18-30 years in good health. The CDR3 runs from the conserved cysteine through the conserved F or W. D genes are given only for firm matches. Not all rows give a size; the values are once, few, many and, for expanded clones, a class.

d_call clone_size cdr3_length j_call v_call cdr3_aa cdr3_nt
NA NA 16 TRBJ1-6 TRBV27 CASSLMVSGGGSPLHF TGTGCCAGCAGTTTAATGGTATCGGGGGGTGGATCACCCCTCCACTTT
NA NA 14 TRBJ1-5 TRBV2 CASTRQISNQPQHF TGTGCCAGCACCAGACAGATTAGCAATCAGCCCCAGCATTTT
NA NA 14 TRBJ1-2 TRBV19 CASSTPGLSYGYTF TGTGCCAGTAGTACCCCCGGGCTATCCTATGGCTACACCTTC
TRBD2 NA 14 TRBJ2-7 TRBV7-2 CASSVAGGPWEQYF TGTGCCAGCAGCGTAGCGGGAGGGCCATGGGAGCAGTACTTC
TRBD2 few 14 TRBJ2-7 TRBV6-6 CASHGLAGYYEQYF TGTGCCAGCCATGGACTAGCGGGGTACTACGAGCAGTACTTC
TRBD2 NA 17 TRBJ2-5 TRBV5-1 CASSPGTSGGGGETQYF TGCGCCAGCAGCCCCGGGACTAGCGGGGGCGGGGGAGAGACCCAGTACTTC
TRBD1 NA 14 TRBJ2-7 TRBV7-9 CASSLGTGLLEQYF TGTGCCAGCAGCCTCGGGACAGGTCTCCTCGAGCAGTACTTC
NA NA 13 TRBJ1-5 TRBV6-6 CASTTGVGEPQHF TGTGCCAGCACTACCGGGGTAGGGGAGCCCCAGCATTTT
NA NA 15 TRBJ1-5 TRBV6-1 CASRTTGSGNQPQHF TGTGCCAGTCGTACTACAGGGTCAGGCAATCAGCCCCAGCATTTT
TRBD1 once 13 TRBJ2-7 TRBV5-6 CASTRQGSYEQYF TGTGCCAGCACGCGACAGGGCTCCTACGAGCAGTACTTC
NA NA 14 TRBJ2-7 TRBV6-5 CASSPMAGDYEQYF TGTGCCAGCAGTCCCATGGCAGGGGACTACGAGCAGTACTTC
TRBD1 NA 16 TRBJ1-5 TRBV19 CASSTRQGSYSQPQHF TGTGCCAGTAGTACAAGACAGGGAAGTTATTCTCAGCCCCAGCATTTT
NA NA 15 TRBJ1-3 TRBV5-1 CASSYSDSSGNTIYF TGCGCCAGCAGCTACAGTGACAGCTCTGGAAACACCATATATTTT
NA NA 15 TRBJ1-1 TRBV6-1 CASSERQPINTEAFF TGTGCCAGCAGTGAACGACAGCCAATAAACACTGAAGCTTTCTTT
NA once 12 TRBJ1-2 TRBV28 CASRSGSYGYTF TGTGCCAGCAGGTCAGGGAGCTATGGCTACACCTTC
NA NA 15 TRBJ1-6 TRBV27 CASSLSGRYNSPLHF TGTGCCAGCAGTTTATCGGGACGTTACAATTCACCCCTCCACTTT
TRBD1 NA 13 TRBJ1-1 TRBV10-2 CASSAAGGTEAFF TGCGCCAGCAGTGCCGCAGGGGGCACTGAAGCTTTCTTT
NA NA 13 TRBJ1-2 TRBV2 CASSDEGLYGYTF TGTGCCAGCAGTGATGAGGGTCTCTATGGCTACACCTTC
TRBD2 NA 16 TRBJ2-2 TRBV10-3 CAISESTGGGTGELFF TGTGCCATCAGTGAGTCGACGGGAGGCGGCACCGGGGAGCTGTTTTTT
NA NA 16 TRBJ2-3 TRBV4-2 CASSRETGQGTDTQYF TGTGCCAGCAGCCGAGAAACAGGGCAAGGCACAGATACGCAGTATTTT
NA NA 16 TRBJ2-3 TRBV5-6 CASSLGTGSKADTQYF TGTGCCAGCAGCTTGGGTACGGGGTCCAAGGCAGATACGCAGTATTTT
NA NA 15 TRBJ2-7 TRBV10-3 CAISESLRSSYEQYF TGTGCCATCAGTGAGTCGCTCAGAAGCTCCTACGAGCAGTACTTC
NA once 14 TRBJ2-7 TRBV5-1 CASSYEDFAYEQYF TGCGCCAGCAGCTACGAGGATTTTGCCTACGAGCAGTACTTC
NA NA 13 TRBJ1-1 TRBV6-6 CASSYARETEAFF TGTGCCAGCAGTTACGCCAGGGAAACTGAAGCTTTCTTT
NA NA 13 TRBJ2-1 TRBV5-1 CASSLGNYNEQFF TGCGCCAGCAGCTTAGGCAACTACAATGAGCAGTTCTTC
NA NA 15 TRBJ2-7 TRBV9 CASSVGHPLSYEQYF TGTGCCAGCAGCGTAGGGCATCCACTCTCCTACGAGCAGTACTTC
TRBD2 once 15 TRBJ2-1 TRBV7-2 CASSLDRGSFNEQFF TGTGCCAGCAGCTTAGATCGCGGGAGTTTCAATGAGCAGTTCTTC
TRBD1 NA 15 TRBJ2-1 TRBV7-2 CASRRPGTVYNEQFF TGTGCCAGCAGACGCCCCGGGACAGTCTACAATGAGCAGTTCTTC
NA once 15 TRBJ2-7 TRBV2 CASSEARTNGYEQYF TGTGCCAGCAGTGAAGCAAGGACTAACGGCTACGAGCAGTACTTC
NA NA 15 TRBJ1-3 TRBV10-1 CASRTRRVSGNTIYF TGCGCCAGCCGAACACGCCGGGTGAGCGGAAACACCATATATTTT
TRBD1 NA 15 TRBJ2-2 TRBV7-9 CASRGSTGVTGELFF TGTGCCAGCAGGGGATCCACAGGGGTCACCGGGGAGCTGTTTTTT
NA NA 14 TRBJ1-4 TRBV28 CASSLRAIEEKLFF TGTGCCAGCAGTTTGCGGGCCATTGAGGAAAAACTGTTTTTT
NA NA 13 TRBJ2-5 TRBV30 CAWSVGVWKTQYF TGTGCCTGGAGTGTAGGTGTTTGGAAGACCCAGTACTTC
TRBD1 once 14 TRBJ1-5 TRBV6-5 CASGTGGSGQPQHF TGTGCCAGCGGAACAGGGGGCTCGGGGCAGCCCCAGCATTTT
NA NA 15 TRBJ1-5 TRBV4-3 CASSQGTGSYQPQHF TGCGCCAGCAGCCAGGGAACAGGGTCTTATCAGCCCCAGCATTTT
NA NA 15 TRBJ1-4 TRBV19 CASTAGETVNEKLFF TGTGCCAGTACCGCAGGGGAGACGGTTAATGAAAAACTGTTTTTT
NA NA 15 TRBJ2-3 TRBV2 CASSGRPLSTDTQYF TGTGCCAGCAGTGGCAGGCCCCTCAGCACAGATACGCAGTATTTT
NA NA 18 TRBJ1-6 TRBV30 CAWRPYGVGSSYNSPLHF TGTGCCTGGAGACCGTACGGAGTAGGGAGCTCCTATAATTCACCCCTCCACTTT
NA NA 15 TRBJ1-1 TRBV5-1 CASRSLGDFNTEAFF TGCGCCAGCAGATCTCTGGGGGATTTTAACACTGAAGCTTTCTTT
NA NA 15 TRBJ2-7 TRBV4-1 CATGRPGNLPHEQYF TGCGCCACGGGGCGACCCGGGAACTTACCCCACGAGCAGTACTTC
TRBD1 NA 14 TRBJ1-1 TRBV6-6 CASSFATGRTEAFF TGTGCCAGCAGTTTTGCGACAGGGAGGACTGAAGCTTTCTTT
TRBD2 NA 12 TRBJ2-5 TRBV2 CASRRETGTQYF TGTGCCAGCAGGCGGGAGACTGGGACCCAGTACTTC
TRBD1 NA 13 TRBJ2-5 TRBV30 CAWSALPGGTQYF TGTGCCTGGAGTGCCCTTCCAGGGGGGACCCAGTACTTC
NA NA 18 TRBJ2-2 TRBV9 CASSVSGMFWGLTGELFF TGTGCCAGCAGCGTATCTGGAATGTTTTGGGGCTTAACCGGGGAGCTGTTTTTT
TRBD2 NA 14 TRBJ2-7 TRBV5-1 CASSLGLAPYEQYF TGCGCCAGCAGCCTGGGACTAGCCCCCTACGAGCAGTACTTC
NA NA 17 TRBJ1-5 TRBV15 CATSSPPGLGPPRPQHF TGTGCCACCAGCAGTCCCCCGGGACTGGGACCCCCTCGGCCCCAGCATTTT
TRBD1 NA 15 TRBJ1-1 TRBV5-1 CASSSQDRAGTEAFF TGCGCCAGCAGCTCCCAGGACAGGGCGGGCACTGAAGCTTTCTTT
NA NA 16 TRBJ2-5 TRBV10-3 CAISQKIGGVVETQYF TGTGCCATCAGTCAAAAAATAGGGGGGGTTGTGGAGACCCAGTACTTC
NA NA 14 TRBJ2-7 TRBV7-2 CASSLQSSSYEQYF TGTGCCAGCAGCTTACAGAGTAGTTCCTACGAGCAGTACTTC
TRBD2 NA 17 TRBJ2-1 TRBV30 CAWRSSGPARSYNEQFF TGTGCCTGGAGGTCTAGCGGGCCTGCCCGCTCCTACAATGAGCAGTTCTTC
TRBD1 once 15 TRBJ2-4 TRBV30 CAWNTGGLAKNIQYF TGTGCCTGGAATACAGGGGGGCTAGCCAAAAACATTCAGTACTTC
NA NA 17 TRBJ1-5 TRBV2 CASSGGVPLRANQPQHF TGTGCCAGCAGTGGAGGGGTCCCCTTACGGGCCAATCAGCCCCAGCATTTT
NA NA 15 TRBJ2-7 TRBV27 CASSLLRYIDHEQYF TGTGCCAGCAGTTTGTTAAGGTACATCGACCACGAGCAGTACTTC
NA NA 14 TRBJ1-1 TRBV25-1 CASTKAGLNTEAFF TGTGCCAGCACAAAGGCAGGGCTGAACACTGAAGCTTTCTTT
TRBD2 NA 16 TRBJ2-2 TRBV5-1 CASSLVLASNPGELFF TGCGCCAGCAGCTTGGTACTAGCGTCGAATCCCGGGGAGCTGTTTTTT
NA NA 15 TRBJ1-1 TRBV27 CASSSRAVMNTEAFF TGTGCCAGCAGCTCACGTGCAGTTATGAACACTGAAGCTTTCTTT
NA NA 17 TRBJ2-5 TRBV28 CASSWGYRERDQETQYF TGTGCCAGCAGTTGGGGATACAGGGAACGGGACCAAGAGACCCAGTACTTC
NA NA 17 TRBJ2-1 TRBV30 CAWSVAVGSLFYNEQFF TGTGCCTGGAGTGTAGCGGTTGGCAGCCTATTTTACAATGAGCAGTTCTTC